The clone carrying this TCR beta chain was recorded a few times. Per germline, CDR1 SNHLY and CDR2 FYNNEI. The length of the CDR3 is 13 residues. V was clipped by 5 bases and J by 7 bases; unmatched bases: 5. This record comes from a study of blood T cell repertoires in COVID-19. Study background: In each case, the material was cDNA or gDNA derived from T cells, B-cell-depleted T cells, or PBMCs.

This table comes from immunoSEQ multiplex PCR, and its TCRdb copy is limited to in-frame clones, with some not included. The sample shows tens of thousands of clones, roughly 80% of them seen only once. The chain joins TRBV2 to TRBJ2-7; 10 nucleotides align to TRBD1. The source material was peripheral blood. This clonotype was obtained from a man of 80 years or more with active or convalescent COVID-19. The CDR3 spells CASSLDRGREQYF. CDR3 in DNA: TGTGCCAGCAGTCTTGACAGGGGGCGGGAGCAGTACTTC.